Sequencing of this TCR beta chain was carried out in a study of T cell responses to AZD1222 COVID-19 vaccine. Measured with immunoSEQ multiplex PCR; TCRdb has only the in-frame clones, and not every one. The sample lists some 190,000 clones; around nine tenths were seen once. This CDR3 comprises 14 residues. Trimming shortened V by 1 base and J by 1 base, and 8 bases separated the two germline ends. Per germline, CDR1 LNHNV and CDR2 YYDKDF (reference sequence). General study results and limits: Reportedly, nearly half the spike-specific TCRs target unmutated variant regions. Repertoire samples came only from after the peak T cell response.

As regards this clone: Its antigen is unknown.

The sequence was obtained from an adult who received the AZD1222 COVID-19 vaccine. The chain carries TRBV15 and TRBJ2-7; no clear D. Sequencing used peripheral blood, obtained 28 days after the second AZD1222 dose. The CDR3: CATSRAGSSYEQYF. CDR3 DNA sequence: TGTGCCACCAGCAGAGCTGGTAGTTCCTACGAGCAGTACTTC.